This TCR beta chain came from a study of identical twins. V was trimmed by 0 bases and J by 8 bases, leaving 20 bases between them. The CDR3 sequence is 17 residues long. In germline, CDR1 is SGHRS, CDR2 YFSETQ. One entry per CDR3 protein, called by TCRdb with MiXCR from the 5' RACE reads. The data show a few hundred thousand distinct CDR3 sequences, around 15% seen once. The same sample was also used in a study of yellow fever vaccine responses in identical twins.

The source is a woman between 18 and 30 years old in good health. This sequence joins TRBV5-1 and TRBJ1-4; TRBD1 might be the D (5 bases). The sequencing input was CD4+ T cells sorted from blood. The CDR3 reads CASSLAGSQGVNEKLFF. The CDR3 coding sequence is TGCGCCAGCAGCTTGGCTGGGTCGCAGGGTGTAAACGAAAAACTGTTTTTT.